The rows below give T cell receptor beta chains drawn from one sample of a study of T cell responses to AZD1222 COVID-19 vaccine. Sequencing used immunoSEQ multiplex PCR; TCRdb keeps in-frame clones, though not all of them. The sample holds approximately 140,000 clones, over 85% seen once. The specimen was peripheral blood, collected on day 0 of MenACWY control vaccination. Source of these receptors: an adult in good health. Both conserved end residues are part of each CDR3. A D gene is named only where the DNA matches it firmly. Clone size is given for some rows only: seen once, a few or many times, or a class if the clone is expanded.

.	TRBV5-1	TRBJ1-1	16	TRBD1	CASSRTGPYMNTEAFF	TGCGCCAGCAGCCGGACAGGGCCTTATATGAACACTGAAGCTTTCTTT
.	TRBV5-1	TRBJ2-2	16	TRBD2	CASSILAGGNTGELFF	TGCGCCAGCAGCATACTAGCGGGAGGGAACACCGGGGAGCTGTTTTTT
.	TRBV14	TRBJ2-1	14	.	CASSQVLATNEQFF	TGTGCCAGCAGCCAAGTTCTAGCGACCAATGAGCAGTTCTTC
.	TRBV3-1/TRBV3-2	TRBJ1-2	13	.	CASSQGLNYGYTF	TGTGCCAGCAGCCAGGGTCTGAACTATGGCTACACCTTC
.	TRBV7-9	TRBJ1-3	19	TRBD1	CASSLKLFWTGRSGNTIYF	TGTGCCAGCAGCTTAAAATTGTTTTGGACAGGGCGCTCTGGAAACACCATATATTTT
.	TRBV28	TRBJ1-1	15	TRBD1	CASSPGQGRYTEAFF	TGTGCCAGCAGCCCCGGACAGGGGAGGTACACTGAAGCTTTCTTT
.	TRBV5-1	TRBJ1-1	13	.	CASSLGFFAEAFF	TGCGCCAGCAGCTTGGGGTTTTTCGCTGAAGCTTTCTTT
.	TRBV7-3	TRBJ1-1	13	.	CASSRTLGTEAFF	TGTGCCAGCAGTCGAACCCTCGGGACTGAAGCTTTCTTT
.	TRBV15	TRBJ2-5	18	TRBD2	CATSRGLLAGPYQETQYF	TGTGCCACCAGCAGAGGTTTACTAGCGGGTCCATACCAAGAGACCCAGTACTTC
.	TRBV20-1	TRBJ1-1	11	.	CSANENTEAFF	TGCAGTGCTAACGAGAACACTGAAGCTTTCTTT
.	TRBV2	TRBJ2-3	13	.	CASSRGPTDTQYF	TGTGCCAGCAGCAGGGGACCCACAGATACGCAGTATTTT
.	TRBV29-1	TRBJ2-1	18	TRBD2	CSALSLGLAGGPYNEQFF	TGCAGCGCATTATCCTTGGGACTAGCGGGAGGGCCTTACAATGAGCAGTTCTTC
.	TRBV12-3/TRBV12-4	TRBJ2-5	13	.	CASSFSGQETQYF	TGTGCCAGCAGTTTTTCCGGGCAAGAGACCCAGTACTTC
.	TRBV7-8	TRBJ1-1	16	.	CASSLKSRGRGTEAFF	TGTGCCAGCAGCTTAAAGTCCCGGGGTCGGGGCACTGAAGCTTTCTTT
few	TRBV6-1	TRBJ2-5	16	TRBD2	CASSENPSGLQETQYF	TGTGCCAGCAGTGAAAATCCTAGCGGGTTGCAAGAGACCCAGTACTTC
.	TRBV14	TRBJ1-1	15	.	CASSPRGAMNTEAFF	TGTGCCAGCAGCCCCCGGGGGGCAATGAACACTGAAGCTTTCTTT
once	TRBV6-2/TRBV6-3	TRBJ2-7	14	.	CASSRRLGSFEQYF	TGTGCCAGCAGTCGTCGACTAGGGAGCTTCGAGCAGTACTTC
.	TRBV3-1/TRBV3-2	TRBJ1-1	16	.	CASSPNGALLNTEAFF	TGTGCCAGCAGCCCAAATGGGGCCCTTTTGAACACTGAAGCTTTCTTT
.	TRBV5-1	TRBJ1-1	12	.	CASRAGNTEAFF	TGCGCCAGCAGGGCGGGGAACACTGAAGCTTTCTTT
once	TRBV11-2	TRBJ1-6	12	.	CASSEMSSPLHF	TGTGCCAGCAGCGAGATGAGCTCACCCCTCCACTTT
.	TRBV2	TRBJ1-5	17	TRBD1	CASSSGTGPYSNQPQHF	TGTGCCAGCAGTTCGGGGACAGGGCCTTATAGCAATCAGCCCCAGCATTTT
.	TRBV7-9	TRBJ2-1	19	TRBD2	CASSLGGQTSGRALDEQFF	TGTGCCAGCAGCTTAGGGGGACAGACCAGCGGGAGGGCCCTCGATGAGCAGTTCTTC
.	TRBV27	TRBJ1-6	15	TRBD1	CASSSRGPHNSPLHF	TGTGCCAGCAGTTCAAGGGGGCCGCATAATTCACCCCTCCACTTT
.	TRBV6-5	TRBJ1-1	13	.	CASSYSDNTEAFF	TGTGCCAGCAGTTACTCAGACAACACTGAAGCTTTCTTT
few	TRBV7-9	TRBJ1-2	13	TRBD1	CASSLDRDDGYTF	TGTGCCAGCAGTCTGGACAGGGACGACGGCTACACCTTC
.	TRBV2	TRBJ2-2	12	.	CASLEYPGELFF	TGTGCCAGCCTAGAGTATCCCGGGGAGCTGTTTTTT
.	TRBV27	TRBJ2-7	13	.	CASRQPSSYEQYF	TGTGCCAGCAGGCAGCCTAGTTCCTACGAGCAGTACTTC
.	TRBV7-9	TRBJ2-1	16	TRBD2	CASSLAPSGSSNEQFF	TGTGCCAGCAGCTTAGCCCCTAGCGGGAGTAGCAATGAGCAGTTCTTC
.	TRBV5-6	TRBJ1-2	13	.	CASSLARGSGYTF	TGTGCCAGCAGCTTGGCCCGGGGCAGTGGCTACACCTTC
.	TRBV2	TRBJ1-5	18	TRBD1	CASTGSRGQFPPNQPQHF	TGTGCCAGCACCGGGTCGAGGGGACAGTTCCCACCAAATCAGCCCCAGCATTTT
.	TRBV28	TRBJ1-4	17	TRBD1	CASSPPGQGATNEKLFF	TGTGCCAGCAGTCCCCCGGGACAGGGGGCAACTAATGAAAAACTGTTTTTT
.	TRBV6-5	TRBJ1-2	14	TRBD1	CASTRDRWAYGYTF	TGTGCCAGCACCCGGGACAGGTGGGCCTATGGCTACACCTTC
.	TRBV6-5	TRBJ1-1	14	.	CASRYYRKNTEAFF	TGTGCCAGCAGGTATTACAGGAAGAACACTGAAGCTTTCTTT
.	TRBV18	TRBJ1-2	14	.	CASSPLGANYGYTF	TGTGCCAGCTCCCCATTGGGAGCTAACTATGGCTACACCTTC
.	TRBV11-1	TRBJ1-1	13	.	CASSTQRNTEAFF	TGTGCCAGCAGCACTCAGAGGAACACTGAAGCTTTCTTT
once	TRBV6-5	TRBJ1-5	14	TRBD1	CASSPGQGWQPQHF	TGTGCCAGCAGCCCCGGACAGGGTTGGCAGCCCCAGCATTTT
.	TRBV2	TRBJ2-5	15	TRBD2	CASSYGLAGQETQYF	TGTGCCAGCAGTTATGGACTAGCGGGACAAGAGACCCAGTACTTC